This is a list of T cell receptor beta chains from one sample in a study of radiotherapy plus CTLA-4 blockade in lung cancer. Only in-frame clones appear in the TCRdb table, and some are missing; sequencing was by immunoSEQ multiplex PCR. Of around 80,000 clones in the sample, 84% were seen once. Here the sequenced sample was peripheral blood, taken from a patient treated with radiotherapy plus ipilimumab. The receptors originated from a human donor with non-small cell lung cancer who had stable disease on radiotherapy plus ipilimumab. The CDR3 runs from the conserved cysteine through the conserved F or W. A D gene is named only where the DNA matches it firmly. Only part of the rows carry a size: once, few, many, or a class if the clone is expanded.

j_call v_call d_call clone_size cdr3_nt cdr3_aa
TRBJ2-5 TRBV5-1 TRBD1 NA TGCGCCAGCAGCTCAGGGGGGACAGGGAACCAAGAGACCCAGTACTTC CASSSGGTGNQETQYF
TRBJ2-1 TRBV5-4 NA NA TGTGCCAGCAGCCCGAATAGATTCGGGGACAATGAGCAGTTCTTC CASSPNRFGDNEQFF
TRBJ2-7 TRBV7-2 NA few TGTGCCAGCAGCCCGGTACAGGGCCGCGAGCAGTACTTC CASSPVQGREQYF
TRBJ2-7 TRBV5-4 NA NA TGTGCCAGCAGCTTGGATGTGACGGGTAACTACGAGCAGTACTTC CASSLDVTGNYEQYF
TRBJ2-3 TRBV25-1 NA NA TGTGCCAGCAGTCCAGGGGCTAGCACAGATACGCAGTATTTT CASSPGASTDTQYF
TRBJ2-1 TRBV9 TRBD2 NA TGTGCCAGCAGCGTGACTAGCGGGACCACCTACAATGAGCAGTTCTTC CASSVTSGTTYNEQFF
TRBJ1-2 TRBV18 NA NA TGTGCCAGCTCACCACCGGTAGGGTACTATGGCTACACCTTC CASSPPVGYYGYTF
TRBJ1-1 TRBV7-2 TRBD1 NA TGTGCCAGCACCAGACAGGGCATGAACACTGAAGCTTTCTTT CASTRQGMNTEAFF
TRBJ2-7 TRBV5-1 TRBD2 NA TGCGCCAGCAGCCGTCCGACTAGCGGGGAAGTCTACGAGCAGTACTTC CASSRPTSGEVYEQYF
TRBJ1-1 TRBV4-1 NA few TGCGCCAGCAGCCTAAGGACAGTGAACACTGAAGCTTTCTTT CASSLRTVNTEAFF
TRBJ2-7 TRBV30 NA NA TGTGCCTGGAGGTACTCCGGGACCGCTGCCTACGAGCAGTACTTC CAWRYSGTAAYEQYF
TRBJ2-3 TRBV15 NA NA TGTGCCACCAGCAGAGCCGGACTTTCTCGAAACACAGATACGCAGTATTTT CATSRAGLSRNTDTQYF
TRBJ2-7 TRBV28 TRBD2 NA TGTGCCAGCAGTTTAGGGACTAGCGGGAGGGCCTACGAGCAGTACTTC CASSLGTSGRAYEQYF
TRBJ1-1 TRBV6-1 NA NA TGTGCCAGCAGTCAACAGGGATGGACTGAAGCTTTCTTT CASSQQGWTEAFF
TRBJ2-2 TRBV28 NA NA TGTGCCAGCAGTGCCGGTGTAAACACCGGGGAGCTGTTTTTT CASSAGVNTGELFF
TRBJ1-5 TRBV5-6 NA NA TGTGCCAGCAGCTTGGTAGTCGGTCAGCCCCAGCATTTT CASSLVVGQPQHF
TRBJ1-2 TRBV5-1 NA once TGCGCCAGCCAGTTAGTATCGGTTCGAAAGAACTATGGCTACACCTTC CASQLVSVRKNYGYTF
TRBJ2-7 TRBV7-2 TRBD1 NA TGTGCCAGCAGCTACGGGACAGGGGACGAGCAGTACTTC CASSYGTGDEQYF
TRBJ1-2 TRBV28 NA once TGTGCCAGCAGTTTTGACAGTAAAAACTATGGCTACACCTTC CASSFDSKNYGYTF
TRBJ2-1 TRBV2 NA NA TGTGCCAGCAGTGAGGACCTAGTAGACAATGAGCAGTTCTTC CASSEDLVDNEQFF
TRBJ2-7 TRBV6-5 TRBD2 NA TGTGCCAGCAGGCCTAGCGGGGGGGCCTTTGACGAGCAGTACTTC CASRPSGGAFDEQYF
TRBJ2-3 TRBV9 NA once TGTGCCAGCAGCGTATCGACACAGACTAGCACAGATACGCAGTATTTT CASSVSTQTSTDTQYF
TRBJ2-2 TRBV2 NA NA TGTGCCAGCAGTGTCCGGGTGAGCACCGGGGAGCTGTTTTTT CASSVRVSTGELFF
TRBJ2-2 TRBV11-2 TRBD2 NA TGTGCCAGCAGCGTGGGACTAGCGGGGGGGAATTTT CASSVGLAGGNF
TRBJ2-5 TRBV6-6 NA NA TGTGCCAGCAGCCAAAGGAGGGAACAAGAGACCCAGTACTTC CASSQRREQETQYF
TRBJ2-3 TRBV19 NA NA TGTGCCAGTAGTCCCAGCGGTCCGCCAGATACGCAGTATTTT CASSPSGPPDTQYF
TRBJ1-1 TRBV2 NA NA TGTGCCAGCACCCCCCTGACAGGCCGGAACACTGAAGCTTTCTTT CASTPLTGRNTEAFF